This T cell receptor beta chain was observed in a study of cytomegalovirus exposure and HLA in healthy donors. Overall study results and limits: Evidence from a later analysis indicated that most CMV-associated TCR beta chains looked HLA-restricted. As was reported, the HLA-A and HLA-B alleles of most subjects were accurately predicted from TCR beta sequences.

As regards this clone: Its antigen remains unidentified.

Researchers ran the PCR with 60 Vbeta and 13 Jbeta primers. Generated by immunoSEQ multiplex PCR, the TCRdb table keeps only in-frame clones and is missing some. The table records over 100,000 clones, 76% of them present only once. Sequencing was done on a sample of PBMCs. This clonotype originated in a woman younger than 30 in good health and CMV-seropositive.

The CDR3 sequence is CASSLPNISGSGQETQYF. CDR3 in DNA: TGTGCCAGCAGCCTCCCCAACATCAGCGGGAGTGGTCAAGAGACCCAGTACTTC. V is TRBV7-6 and J is TRBJ2-5, with TRBD2 identical over 8 bases. Germline V gene lookup returns CDR1 SGHVS and CDR2 FNYEAQ. The CDR3 extends over 18 amino acids. With V trimmed by 5 bases and J by 2 bases, 16 bases remained unmatched.